The rows below give T cell receptor beta chains drawn from one sample of a study of cytomegalovirus exposure and HLA in healthy donors. Produced via immunoSEQ multiplex PCR; TCRdb's table is partial and in-frame only. The sample lists around 91,000 clones, 75% to 80% occurring once. The sample comprised PBMCs. These receptors all come from a middle-aged woman in good health and CMV-seropositive. CDR3s include the opening cysteine and the closing phenylalanine or tryptophan. D genes are given only for firm matches. Rows give clone size only sometimes, using once, few, many, or a class for an expanded clone.

clone_size,v_call,d_call,j_call,cdr3_nt,cdr3_aa
once,TRBV4-3,.,TRBJ2-1,TGCGCCAGCAGCCAAGACCGCGGGTCCTACAATGAGCAGTTCTTC,CASSQDRGSYNEQFF
.,TRBV21-1,.,TRBJ2-5,TGTGCCAGCAGCAAAGTTTGTCTAGCGGGTGGGAAGACCCAGTACTTC,CASSKVCLAGGKTQYF
.,TRBV27,.,TRBJ2-2,TGTGCCAGCAGTTTAATGGGGCAGAACACCGGGGAGCTGTTTTTT,CASSLMGQNTGELFF
.,TRBV10-3,TRBD2,TRBJ2-3,TGTGCCATCAGTGATCTCTCGGGAGGGCCGGGGGATACGCAGTATTTT,CAISDLSGGPGDTQYF
.,TRBV5-8,TRBD1,TRBJ1-2,TGTGCCAGCAGCCCAGGGGGCATAGCAAATGGCTACACCTTC,CASSPGGIANGYTF
.,TRBV29-1,TRBD1,TRBJ2-7,TGCAGCGCAATGACAGGGGAGCCCTACGAGCAGTACTTC,CSAMTGEPYEQYF
.,TRBV11-3,.,TRBJ1-3,TGTGCCAGCAGCCCTGGGCAGGGTCCTGGAAACACCATATATTTT,CASSPGQGPGNTIYF
.,TRBV9,.,TRBJ2-7,TGTGCCAGCCAACGGGACTCTGGATACGAGCAGTACTTC,CASQRDSGYEQYF
.,TRBV9,.,TRBJ2-7,TGTGCCAGCAGCGCCCGAGTCGGGGACTACGAGCAGTACTTC,CASSARVGDYEQYF
.,TRBV19,TRBD2,TRBJ2-3,TGTGCCAGTAGTATAGGACTAGCGGGAGAGGTGGATACGCAGTATTTT,CASSIGLAGEVDTQYF
.,TRBV13,TRBD1,TRBJ2-7,TGTGCCAGCAGCTTAGATCAAGGGACAGGGAAATACGAGCAGTACTTC,CASSLDQGTGKYEQYF
.,TRBV28,.,TRBJ1-2,TGTGCCAGCAGTTTCGTAGTCTCTTCGCTCTATGGCTACACCTTC,CASSFVVSSLYGYTF
.,TRBV11-2,.,TRBJ2-1,TGTGCCAGCAGCCCAAGCGGGTACCCACACAATGAGCAGTTCTTC,CASSPSGYPHNEQFF
.,TRBV7-3,.,TRBJ1-1,TGTGCCAGCAGCTTTTATAAGAACACTGAAGCTTTCTTT,CASSFYKNTEAFF
.,TRBV5-8,.,TRBJ2-3,TGTGCCAGCAGCAGAAAAGGGACTGCTGGTACAGATACGCAGTATTTT,CASSRKGTAGTDTQYF
.,TRBV19,.,TRBJ2-7,TGTGCCAGTAGTCGAGGGCACGAGCAGTACTTC,CASSRGHEQYF
.,TRBV28,TRBD1,TRBJ1-6,TGTGCCAGCACTACGAGACAGGGTTTCGATTCACCCCTCCACTTT,CASTTRQGFDSPLHF
few,TRBV6-6,.,TRBJ1-3,TGTGCCAGCAAAACTTTCTCTGGAAACACCATATATTTT,CASKTFSGNTIYF
.,TRBV11-3,TRBD2,TRBJ2-7,TGTGCCAGCAGAGACTTAGCGGGAGCCTACGAGCAGTACTTC,CASRDLAGAYEQYF
once,TRBV2,TRBD2,TRBJ2-4,TGTGCCAGCACCGCGGGGACTAGCGGGAGTGTGGGAACCAAAAACATTCAGTACTTC,CASTAGTSGSVGTKNIQYF
.,TRBV7-9,TRBD2,TRBJ2-4,TGTGCCAGCAGCTTTATTAGGCGGGAGGTTTGGGGGCCGAACATTCAGTACTTC,CASSFIRREVWGPNIQYF
.,TRBV7-9,.,TRBJ1-5,TGTGCCAGCAGCCGGACCGACAGAGGAAGGCAGCCCCAGCATTTT,CASSRTDRGRQPQHF
.,TRBV28,TRBD1,TRBJ1-1,TGTGCCAGCAGTCTGACAGGGATCACCTCGGGGGCTTTCTTT,CASSLTGITSGAFF
.,TRBV30,.,TRBJ1-1,TGTGCCTGTACAGGTTACATGAACACTGAAGCTTTCTTT,CACTGYMNTEAFF
.,TRBV28,.,TRBJ1-5,TGTGCCAGCAGTTGGCAGGGTCGACAGCCCCAGCATTTT,CASSWQGRQPQHF
few,TRBV4-1,TRBD1,TRBJ2-7,TGCGCCAGCAGCCAAGAGAAGGAGGGACAGGGTTTATACGAGCAGTACTTC,CASSQEKEGQGLYEQYF
once,TRBV19,TRBD2,TRBJ2-5,TGTGCCAGCAGTAGCGGGAGGGGAGAGACCCAGTACTTC,CASSSGRGETQYF
once,TRBV9,TRBD1,TRBJ1-2,TGTGCCAGCAGCGGGACAGGGGGCATATATGGCTACACCTTC,CASSGTGGIYGYTF
.,TRBV29-1,.,TRBJ1-5,TGCAGCGCCGCCCGACAGTGGGATCAGCCCCAGCATTTT,CSAARQWDQPQHF
.,TRBV2,.,TRBJ2-7,TGTGCCAGCAGTGTCCAGGTCGAGCAACGTAACGAGCAGTACTTC,CASSVQVEQRNEQYF
once,TRBV5-1,TRBD2,TRBJ2-3,TGCGCCAGCAGCGGGCGGGAGGACACAGATACGCAGTATTTT,CASSGREDTDTQYF
.,TRBV9,TRBD1,TRBJ2-1,TGTGCCAGCAGCGACCGGGACAGGGCCTACAATGAGCAGTTCTTC,CASSDRDRAYNEQFF